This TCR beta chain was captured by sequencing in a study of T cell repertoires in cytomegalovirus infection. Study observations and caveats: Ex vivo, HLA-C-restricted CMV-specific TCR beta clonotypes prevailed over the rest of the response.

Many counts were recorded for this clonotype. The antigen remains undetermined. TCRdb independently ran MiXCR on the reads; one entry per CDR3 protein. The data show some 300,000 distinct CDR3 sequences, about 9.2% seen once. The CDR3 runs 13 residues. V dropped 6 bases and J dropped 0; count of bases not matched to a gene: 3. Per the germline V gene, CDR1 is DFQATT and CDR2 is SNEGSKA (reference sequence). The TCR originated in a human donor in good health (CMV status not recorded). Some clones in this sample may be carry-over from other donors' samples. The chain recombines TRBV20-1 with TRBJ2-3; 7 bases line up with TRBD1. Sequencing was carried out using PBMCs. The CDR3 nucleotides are TGCAGTGCCCCGGGACAGAGCACAGATACGCAGTATTTT. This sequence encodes CSAPGQSTDTQYF.